A selection of T cell receptor beta chains follows, all from one sample in a study of follicular helper T cells after annual influenza vaccination. Profiling relied on immunoSEQ multiplex PCR, and the TCRdb table lists in-frame clones only, not all of them. The sample consists of 6,000 to 7,500 clones, 84% of them appearing once. The sample in question was CXCR5- memory CD4+ T cells sorted from blood, obtained 7 days after influenza vaccination. The receptors shown here come from an adult who received the influenza vaccine. The CDR3 runs from the conserved cysteine through the conserved F or W. D genes are given only for firm matches.

d_call: TRBD1
v_call: TRBV7-6
j_call: TRBJ1-5
cdr3_aa: CASSYTGDQPQHF

d_call: .
v_call: TRBV11-1
j_call: TRBJ2-3
cdr3_aa: CASSIAGGWESSTDTQYF

d_call: TRBD2
v_call: TRBV30
j_call: TRBJ2-5
cdr3_aa: CAWSASGGTKETQYF

d_call: TRBD2
v_call: TRBV6-6
j_call: TRBJ2-5
cdr3_aa: CASRDPTSGWKTQYF

d_call: .
v_call: TRBV7-9
j_call: TRBJ1-2
cdr3_aa: CASSLVGEEGGYTF

d_call: .
v_call: TRBV10-2
j_call: TRBJ1-4
cdr3_aa: CASKLGGTANEKLFF

d_call: .
v_call: TRBV2
j_call: TRBJ2-3
cdr3_aa: CATTGPSEADTQYF

d_call: .
v_call: TRBV6-6
j_call: TRBJ2-1
cdr3_aa: CASSWDGHNEQFF

d_call: TRBD1
v_call: TRBV5-6
j_call: TRBJ2-5
cdr3_aa: CASSPRTGSLQETQYF

d_call: TRBD2
v_call: TRBV6-1
j_call: TRBJ2-1
cdr3_aa: CASSEGTSGPNEQFF

d_call: TRBD1
v_call: TRBV5-6
j_call: TRBJ2-1
cdr3_aa: CASSLYGPGGSEQFF

d_call: TRBD2
v_call: TRBV5-1
j_call: TRBJ2-3
cdr3_aa: CASSRGTSGKDTQYF

d_call: .
v_call: TRBV7-9
j_call: TRBJ1-5
cdr3_aa: CASSLAGPDQPQHF

d_call: .
v_call: TRBV7-9
j_call: TRBJ2-7
cdr3_aa: CASSRGSYEQYF

d_call: .
v_call: TRBV7-2
j_call: TRBJ1-1
cdr3_aa: CASSRITGEAFF

d_call: TRBD2
v_call: TRBV5-1
j_call: TRBJ2-5
cdr3_aa: CASSSGGTNQETQYF

d_call: TRBD2
v_call: TRBV4-2
j_call: TRBJ2-3
cdr3_aa: CASSQPLAGFTDTQYF

d_call: .
v_call: TRBV6-5
j_call: TRBJ2-3
cdr3_aa: CASSLRTSGTDTQYF

d_call: .
v_call: TRBV5-5
j_call: TRBJ1-5
cdr3_aa: CASSFIGGQPQHF

d_call: .
v_call: TRBV28
j_call: TRBJ1-5
cdr3_aa: CATKGYSPGNQPQHF

d_call: .
v_call: TRBV6-1
j_call: TRBJ1-1
cdr3_aa: CASILQGKNTEAFF

d_call: .
v_call: TRBV7-2
j_call: TRBJ2-6
cdr3_aa: CASSLSSGVGANVLTF

d_call: TRBD1
v_call: TRBV30
j_call: TRBJ2-3
cdr3_aa: CAWRRDRVGTDTQYF

d_call: .
v_call: TRBV27
j_call: TRBJ1-6
cdr3_aa: CASSYGGMVSNSPLHF

d_call: TRBD1
v_call: TRBV19
j_call: TRBJ1-2
cdr3_aa: CASSIIGSGGSNYGYTF

d_call: .
v_call: TRBV30
j_call: TRBJ2-7
cdr3_aa: CAWSVLRGYEQYF

d_call: .
v_call: TRBV7-2
j_call: TRBJ1-1
cdr3_aa: CASSLTPNTEAFF

d_call: .
v_call: TRBV2
j_call: TRBJ1-5
cdr3_aa: CASRREWAQPQHF

d_call: TRBD1
v_call: TRBV11-2
j_call: TRBJ2-7
cdr3_aa: CASSSNRGLTYEQYF

d_call: .
v_call: TRBV4-1
j_call: TRBJ2-7
cdr3_aa: CASSQDRDTEQYF

d_call: TRBD2
v_call: TRBV7-9
j_call: TRBJ2-1
cdr3_aa: CASTRSGRSYNEQFF

d_call: TRBD1
v_call: TRBV6-1
j_call: TRBJ1-4
cdr3_aa: CASTRKDRGGEKLFF

d_call: .
v_call: TRBV27
j_call: TRBJ2-7
cdr3_aa: CASSLRQGGLGEQYF

d_call: .
v_call: TRBV5-6
j_call: TRBJ2-3
cdr3_aa: CASSLVGERSTDTQYF

d_call: TRBD1
v_call: TRBV6-5
j_call: TRBJ1-1
cdr3_aa: CATWTGVFMNTEAFF

d_call: .
v_call: TRBV5-1
j_call: TRBJ2-1
cdr3_aa: CASSLGLYNEQFF

d_call: .
v_call: TRBV6-1
j_call: TRBJ2-7
cdr3_aa: CASQNRARRYEQYF

d_call: TRBD2
v_call: TRBV15
j_call: TRBJ2-3
cdr3_aa: CATSRGLAASTDTQYF

d_call: .
v_call: TRBV5-1
j_call: TRBJ1-2
cdr3_aa: CASSLADYGYTF

d_call: .
v_call: TRBV5-1
j_call: TRBJ2-2
cdr3_aa: CASSLGLAKNTGELFF

d_call: .
v_call: TRBV19
j_call: TRBJ1-2
cdr3_aa: CASSIEGNYGYTF

d_call: .
v_call: TRBV5-5
j_call: TRBJ2-7
cdr3_aa: CASSRDYEQYF

d_call: .
v_call: TRBV5-4
j_call: TRBJ2-2
cdr3_aa: CASSRDSTGELFF

d_call: .
v_call: TRBV6-6
j_call: TRBJ1-1
cdr3_aa: CASSYRHKNTEAFF

d_call: .
v_call: TRBV6-5
j_call: TRBJ1-3
cdr3_aa: CASSYSASLKGNTIYF

d_call: TRBD1
v_call: TRBV6-5
j_call: TRBJ1-2
cdr3_aa: CASGRSGQGGNGYTF

d_call: .
v_call: TRBV28
j_call: TRBJ1-4
cdr3_aa: CASSLGGSDEKLFF

d_call: TRBD1
v_call: TRBV19
j_call: TRBJ2-7
cdr3_aa: CASSSSSRTGGFYEQYF

d_call: TRBD1
v_call: TRBV11-3
j_call: TRBJ2-2
cdr3_aa: CASSLDRQGAGELFF